One and the same sample provided the 28 T cell receptor beta chains below, sequenced in a study of shared clonotypes between healthy human individuals (TCRdb year 2020). The library was built by means of the immunoSEQ multiplex PCR assay. TCRdb limited this immuneACCESS table to in-frame rearrangements with V and J called. A share of clones is missing; checked studies link under half to unresolved V genes, and the rest is unexplained. This sample has 450,000 to 600,000 clones in its table, and around 80% of those were observed once. Over 9.5% of the sample is held by the ten biggest clonotypes. The sequenced material came from PBMCs. The origin of the receptors is a woman aged 35 to 49 in good health. Some clones in this sample may be carry-over from other donors' samples.

Details on this clone: A much larger clone differs by one base, so this may be a read error. This same CDR3 is encoded by further DNA sequences in the sample. The chain combines TRBV11-2 with TRBJ2-7; no firm D call. The CDR3 is made up of 14 amino acids. Germline V gene sequence: CDR1 SGHAT, CDR2 FQNNGV. The germline V and J ends were trimmed by 2 bases and 0 bases, with 8 bases remaining between them. In DNA, the CDR3 is TGTGCCAGCAGCTTACAGCGAGCCTCCTACGAGCAGTACTTC. Protein sequence: CASSLQRASYEQYF.

Notes on this clone: This sequence is one base from a far larger clone and is likely a read error. The conserved phenylalanine or tryptophan normally closing the CDR3 is absent here, so this likely arose from a read error. This chain links TRBV4-2 with TRBJ2-7; D is perhaps TRBD2 (5 bases). CDR1 is LGHNA, CDR2 YNFKEQ, per germline. Trimming shortened V by 0 bases and J by 2 bases, and 17 bases separated the two germline ends. This CDR3 contains 17 residues. The CDR3 reads CASSQDQSGKTTYEQYS. The CDR3 nucleotides are TGTGCCAGCAGCCAAGACCAATCGGGGAAAACCACCTACGAGCAGTACTCC.

This clone was detected a few times. CDR3 sequence reads: CASGYSGYEQYF. CDR3 nucleotides: TGTGCCAGCGGGTACAGTGGGTACGAGCAGTACTTC. This chain connects TRBV6-1 to TRBJ2-7; D gene ambiguous. CDR3 length: 12 residues. Trimming pared 8 bases from V and 4 bases from J, leaving 12 bases between. Germline V lookup: CDR1 MNHNS, CDR2 SASEGT.

The V gene is TRBV6-4, the J gene TRBJ2-3; D might be TRBD2 (6 bases). The CDR3 runs to 16 residues. Trimming removed 3 bases from V and 3 bases from J, with 16 bases in between. CDR1 MRHNA and CDR2 SNTAGT come from the germline V gene. The CDR3 loop is CASSEGLGGPTDTQYF. The CDR3, as DNA: TGTGCCAGCAGTGAGGGATTGGGAGGACCGACAGATACGCAGTATTTT.

V gene TRBV2 combines with J gene TRBJ1-5; D possibly corresponds to TRBD1 (5 bases). This CDR3 is built from 14 residues. V dropped 5 bases and J dropped 7 bases, with 15 bases sitting between them. Germline loops: CDR1 SNHLY, CDR2 FYNNEI. For the CDR3, the DNA is TGTGCCAGCAGTTCTGGCTCAGGGTCCCAGCCCCAGCATTTT. Residues: CASSSGSGSQPQHF.

The V call is TRBV7-8, the J call TRBJ1-5; a weak D match, TRBD1 (5 bases). There are 16 residues in the CDR3. V dropped 7 bases and J dropped 0 bases, with 16 bases sitting between them. Germline V gives CDR1 SGHVS, CDR2 FQNEAQ. The CDR3 region has the DNA TGTGCCAGCACCTTGGGGGGTACTTATAGCAATCAGCCCCAGCATTTT. This gives the protein CASTLGGTYSNQPQHF.

This clone occurred once. The V gene is TRBV30, the J gene TRBJ2-5; D uncertain. Trimming removed 2 bases from V and 0 bases from J, with 10 bases in between. Germline V gives CDR1 GTSNPN, CDR2 SVGIG (reference sequence). The CDR3 extends over 14 amino acids. Written as DNA, the CDR3 is TGTGCCTGGAGTTTAGGACCGTACCAAGAGACCCAGTACTTC. Amino acids: CAWSLGPYQETQYF.

This chain connects TRBV4-1 to TRBJ1-2; TRBD1 is a possible D gene (5 bases). Between the trimmed V and J ends, which lost 7 bases and 2 bases, there was a span of 17 bases. The CDR3 has 15 residues. CDR1 is MGHRA and CDR2 is YSYEKL in the germline V gene. The CDR3 bases are TGCGCCAGCACCCAGGTTCGGGGACCCAACTATGGCTACACCTTC. Amino acid sequence: CASTQVRGPNYGYTF.

Concerning this clone itself: The sample carries other DNA sequences with the same CDR3. J is TRBJ2-7 and V is TRBV30, with 9 nucleotides matching TRBD1. CDR1 is GTSNPN and CDR2 is SVGIG in the germline V gene (reference sequence). After removal of 8 bases from V and 4 bases from J, the junction contained 9 bases not matched to a gene. The CDR3 has 13 residues. This CDR3 is CAGSRDRVYEQYF. DNA for the CDR3: TGTGCCGGATCACGGGACAGGGTTTACGAGCAGTACTTC.

On this clone itself: Different DNA sequences within this sample yield the same CDR3. This chain connects TRBV11-2 to TRBJ2-7; D is possibly TRBD1 (5 bases). Germline values: CDR1 SGHAT, CDR2 FQNNGV. V was cut by 0 bases and J by 2 bases, with 5 bases left in between. The CDR3 consists of 13 residues. The CDR3 coding sequence is TGTGCCAGCAGCTTAGACAGGGCCTACGAGCAGTACTTC. Protein: CASSLDRAYEQYF.

This clone has only a few counts. The V call is TRBV18, the J call TRBJ1-5; D not resolved. This CDR3 spans 13 amino acids. V lost 2 bases and J 3 bases, leaving 5 bases between the germline ends. Germline loops: CDR1 KGHSH, CDR2 LQKENI. DNA of the CDR3: TGTGCCAGCTCACCAGGGAACAATCAGCCCCAGCATTTT. This translates into CASSPGNNQPQHF. The variable domain in full, completed from reference TRBV18 and TRBJ1-5, reads NAGVMQNPRHLVRRRGQEARLRCSPMKGHSHVYWYRQLPEEGLKFMVYLQKENIIDESGMPKERFSAEFPKEGPSILRIQQVVRGDSAAYFCASSPGNNQPQHFGDGTRLSIL.

This rearrangement joins TRBV19 to TRBJ1-5; D not resolved. V lost 3 bases and J 0 bases, leaving 6 bases between the germline ends. This CDR3 is 14 amino acids long. CDR1 is LNHDA and CDR2 is SQIVND in the germline V gene (reference sequence). The CDR3 sequence is CASSILSSNQPQHF. DNA of the CDR3: TGTGCCAGTAGTATTTTAAGTAGCAATCAGCCCCAGCATTTT.

V is TRBV4-1 and J is TRBJ2-5; 7 bases are a match to TRBD2. The CDR3 totals 15 residues. V lost 5 bases, J lost 4 bases, and 10 bases stayed unmatched. Germline V gives CDR1 MGHRA, CDR2 YSYEKL. The CDR3 reads CASSAHGTNVETQYF. CDR3 sequence (DNA): TGCGCCAGCAGCGCCCACGGGACTAACGTAGAGACCCAGTACTTC.

The V call is TRBV27, the J call TRBJ1-4; D is perhaps TRBD1 (5 bases). The CDR3 extends over 16 amino acids. The germline CDR1 and CDR2 sequences are MNHEY and SMNVEV (reference sequence). The ends were cut back, 6 bases at V and 8 bases at J, with 22 bases in the middle. The CDR3 bases are TGTGCCAGCAGCCCCCTGGGACCCCCGGACGGGGAAAAACTGTTTTTT. This gives the protein CASSPLGPPDGEKLFF. Supplemented by reference TRBV27 and TRBJ1-4, the full variable domain reads EAQVTQNPRYLITVTGKKLTVTCSQNMNHEYMSWYRQDPGLGLRQIYYSMNVEVTDKGDVPEGYKVSRKEKRNFPLILESPSPNQTSLYFCASSPLGPPDGEKLFFGSGTQLSVL.

This chain joins TRBV19 and TRBJ2-2; D is possibly TRBD2 (5 bases). The CDR3 totals 14 residues. The V gene lost 9 bases and the J gene lost 2 bases, with 13 bases spanning the gap. Germline V gives CDR1 LNHDA, CDR2 SQIVND (reference sequence). DNA of the CDR3: TGTGCCAGCAGCGGTAGCATAAACACCGGGGAGCTGTTTTTT. This codes for CASSGSINTGELFF.

The gene calls are TRBV10-3 and TRBJ2-3, with D perhaps TRBD1 or TRBD2 (6 bases each). Trimming left V 3 bases short and J 4 bases short, with 11 bases between. The CDR3 sequence is 14 residues long. From germline, CDR1 is ENHRY and CDR2 SYGVKD. CDR3 in DNA: TGTGCCATCAGTGACCTGGGGGGCGCAGATACGCAGTATTTT. This translates into CAISDLGGADTQYF.

The chain combines TRBV29-1 with TRBJ1-1, with TRBD1 matching 7 bases. Trimming at V came to 6 bases and at J to 2 bases, leaving 3 bases not matched to a gene. There are 12 residues in the CDR3. CDR1 SQVTM and CDR2 ANQGSEA come from the germline V gene. As DNA, the CDR3 is TGCAGCGTCGGACAGGACAACACTGAAGCTTTCTTT. It specifies CSVGQDNTEAFF.

The chain joins TRBV18 to TRBJ1-5, with D maybe TRBD1 (6 bases). This CDR3 contains 16 residues. V was cut by 2 bases and J by 1 base, with 12 bases left in between. Germline loops: CDR1 KGHSH, CDR2 LQKENI. In DNA form, the CDR3 reads TGTGCCAGCTCACCAGTCGCAGGGACAAGCAATCAGCCCCAGCATTTT. It specifies CASSPVAGTSNQPQHF. The complete variable domain, with remaining parts taken from reference TRBV18 and TRBJ1-5, reads NAGVMQNPRHLVRRRGQEARLRCSPMKGHSHVYWYRQLPEEGLKFMVYLQKENIIDESGMPKERFSAEFPKEGPSILRIQQVVRGDSAAYFCASSPVAGTSNQPQHFGDGTRLSIL.

V and J are TRBV14 and TRBJ2-2; 8 nucleotides line up with TRBD2. V was pared by 1 base and J by 3 bases, with 7 bases of the junction left unmatched. The length of the CDR3 is 17 residues. CDR1 and CDR2 from the germline V gene are SGHDN and FVKESK. The DNA of the CDR3 is TGTGCCAGCAGCCAAGGCGAGCGGGAGAGGGACACCGGGGAGCTGTTTTTT. Translated, it gives CASSQGERERDTGELFF.

This clone was seen more than once but under ten times. The chain has TRBV5-1 and TRBJ2-5; 10 nucleotides line up with TRBD2. This CDR3 has 16 amino acids. Germline CDR1 is SGHRS and CDR2 is YFSETQ. V trimming: 0 bases; J trimming: 7 bases; junction bases outside the gene matches: 9. As DNA, the CDR3 is TGCGCCAGCAGCTTGGAGGCCACTAGCGGGACTGGGACCCAGTACTTC. Translation: CASSLEATSGTGTQYF.

This chain links TRBV6-5 with TRBJ1-5; D ambiguous. V lost 8 bases and J lost 3, with 11 bases in between. The CDR3 sequence is 13 residues long. Germline CDR1 reads MNHEY; CDR2 reads SVGAGI. The CDR3: CASGQFHNQPQHF. The DNA of the CDR3 is TGTGCCAGCGGGCAATTCCACAATCAGCCCCAGCATTTT.

V gene TRBV6-4 combines with J gene TRBJ2-5; D may be TRBD1 (6 bases). The germline V gene encodes CDR1 MRHNA and CDR2 SNTAGT. V lost 0 bases, J lost 2 bases, and 13 bases lay in between. The CDR3 consists of 16 residues. In nucleotides, the CDR3 is TGTGCCAGCAGTGACTCGGCCGGGACATCTCAAGAGACCCAGTACTTC. This codes for CASSDSAGTSQETQYF.

In its sample, this clone was seen a few times. The chain combines TRBV18 with TRBJ2-2; TRBD2 agrees at 9 bases. Germline V gene sequence: CDR1 KGHSH, CDR2 LQKENI. V trimming: 1 base; J trimming: 5 bases; junction bases outside the gene matches: 2. CDR3 size: 15 residues. DNA of the CDR3: TGTGCCAGCTCACCACTGCTAGCGGGGACCGGGGAGCTGTTTTTT. Protein: CASSPLLAGTGELFF. Looking up the rest from reference TRBV18 and TRBJ2-2 gives the full variable domain: NAGVMQNPRHLVRRRGQEARLRCSPMKGHSHVYWYRQLPEEGLKFMVYLQKENIIDESGMPKERFSAEFPKEGPSILRIQQVVRGDSAAYFCASSPLLAGTGELFFGEGSRLTVL.

The chain recombines TRBV28 with TRBJ2-2, with D perhaps TRBD1 (6 bases). Germline-derived CDR1 and CDR2 are MDHEN and SYDVKM. Deletions cut 5 bases from V and 0 bases from J, with 13 bases between. This CDR3 is built from 16 residues. The CDR3 reads CASSPQDSSNTGELFF. The CDR3 region has the DNA TGTGCCAGCAGTCCCCAGGACAGCTCGAACACCGGGGAGCTGTTTTTT.

V usage is TRBV7-8 and J usage is TRBJ2-5, with 9 bases matching TRBD1. The germline gives CDR1 SGHVS, CDR2 FQNEAQ. The CDR3 length is 15 residues. J was trimmed by 1 base and V by 5 bases; bases with no gene match: 5. CDR3 sequence (DNA): TGTGCCAGCAGCCTCTGGGACAGGGCCCAAGAGACCCAGTACTTC. Its protein product is CASSLWDRAQETQYF. The full variable domain, its missing parts supplied by reference TRBV7-8 and TRBJ2-5, is GAGVSQSPRYKVAKRGQDVALRCDPISGHVSLFWYQQALGQGPEFLTYFQNEAQLDKSGLPSDRFFAERPEGSVSTLKIQRTQQEDSAVYLCASSLWDRAQETQYFGPGTRLLVL.

A few counts support this clone. The chain links TRBV9 to TRBJ2-7; TRBD2 aligns across 15 bases. Germline V lookup: CDR1 SGDLS, CDR2 YYNGEE. The CDR3 runs 16 residues. V was pared by 3 bases and J by 3 bases, with 4 bases of the junction left unmatched. CDR3 sequence: CASSAGLAGGLYEQYF. DNA of the CDR3: TGTGCCAGCAGCGCTGGACTAGCGGGAGGGCTCTACGAGCAGTACTTC. The full variable domain, completed using reference TRBV9 and TRBJ2-7, is DSGVTQTPKHLITATGQRVTLRCSPRSGDLSVYWYQQSLDQGLQFLIQYYNGEERAKGNILERFSAQQFPDLHSELNLSSLELGDSALYFCASSAGLAGGLYEQYFGPGTRLTVT.

This chain links TRBV5-1 with TRBJ2-2; 8 bases are a match to TRBD2. Germline V lookup: CDR1 SGHRS, CDR2 YFSETQ. The CDR3 runs 15 residues. Germline trimming cut 4 bases from V and 5 bases from J; bases unmatched to any gene: 7. In DNA, the CDR3 is TGCGCCAGCAGCCCGGGACTAGTTTGGACCGGGGAGCTGTTTTTT. Translating it yields CASSPGLVWTGELFF. Drawing the rest from reference TRBV5-1 and TRBJ2-2, the complete variable domain is KAGVTQTPRYLIKTRGQQVTLSCSPISGHRSVSWYQQTPGQGLQFLFEYFSETQRNKGNFPGRFSGRQFSNSRSEMNVSTLELGDSALYLCASSPGLVWTGELFFGEGSRLTVL.

V gene TRBV7-3 combines with J gene TRBJ1-1, with 7 bases lining up with TRBD1. Germline V gene sequence: CDR1 SGHTA, CDR2 FQGTGA. The junction had 15 bases not matched to a gene; V was cut back by 5 bases and J by 6 bases. The CDR3 has 16 amino acids. The CDR3 loop is CASSPLPTGIGAEAFF. DNA for the CDR3: TGTGCCAGCAGCCCACTCCCGACAGGGATAGGAGCTGAAGCTTTCTTT.